This T cell receptor beta chain was found in a study of CD8+CD57+ T cells in acquired aplastic anemia. For sequencing, patients were chosen who had shown expansion of CD8+CD57+ cells by flow cytometry. Genomic DNA, serving as template, underwent TCR beta VDJ and CDR3 profiling. TCRdb processed the reads anew with MiXCR; each CDR3 protein has one entry. The table has over 150,000 distinct CDR3 sequences, around 50% seen once. Germline V gene data show CDR1 as DFQATT and CDR2 as SNEGSKA (reference sequence). V dropped 0 bases and J dropped 6; count of bases not matched to a gene: 7. The CDR3 sequence is 15 residues long.

The chain has TRBV20-1 and TRBJ2-1; TRBD2 aligns across 8 bases. The TCR originated in a human donor with aplastic anemia. The sequenced sample consisted of sorted CD4+, CD8+, or CD8+CD57+ T cells (not recorded which) from PBMCs. This chain's CDR3 is CSARDTGGPSNEQFF. The CDR3 DNA follows: TGCAGTGCTAGAGATACGGGAGGGCCTTCCAATGAGCAGTTCTTC.